Presented here are 12 T cell receptor beta chains from one specimen sequenced in a study of regulatory T cells in long-lasting Graves disease. Building of the TCR beta libraries involved iRepertoire HTBI primers and Arm-PCR of CDR3 regions. MiXCR was run by TCRdb on the multiplex PCR reads, yielding one entry per CDR3 protein. The repertoire has more than 300,000 distinct CDR3 sequences, roughly 16% of them found once; the top ten carry 20% to 25%. Specified time point: newly diagnosed GD, antithyroid drugs for less than 3 months. The TCR library used RNA extracted from PBMCs. This sample also belongs to another study, concerning T cells in Graves' hyperthyroidism and ophthalmopathy.

The specimen comprised peripheral blood mononuclear cells (PBMCs), sampled at new diagnosis, from a patient treated with antithyroid drugs. All receptors derive from a woman between 18 and 30 years old with Graves disease.

This clonotype was found many times. This chain links TRBV12-3 or TRBV12-4 with TRBJ1-2; D ambiguous. The ends were cut back, 2 bases at V and 5 bases at J, with 18 bases in the middle. This CDR3 region has 16 residues. The CDR3 sequence is CASSLLEVPDAYGYTF. The CDR3 DNA reads TGTGCCAGCAGTTTACTGGAGGTCCCGGATGCTTATGGCTACACCTTC.

At least ten counts were recorded for this clonotype. The chain combines TRBV28 with TRBJ1-1; D is perhaps TRBD1 (5 bases). V lost 8 bases to trimming and J lost 6 bases, with 13 bases between them. There are 12 residues in the CDR3. Germline-derived CDR1 and CDR2 are MDHEN and SYDVKM. This CDR3 is CASGMGDAEAFF. DNA of the CDR3: TGTGCCAGCGGGATGGGGGATGCTGAAGCTTTCTTT.

This clonotype has only a few counts. The rearrangement uses TRBV5-1 and TRBJ1-5; 8 nucleotides match TRBD1. The V gene's germline CDR1 is SGHRS and CDR2 YFSETQ. V lost 5 bases, J lost 4 bases, and 5 bases stayed unmatched. The length of the CDR3 is 14 residues. DNA for the CDR3: TGCGCCAGCAGTTGGACAGGGTTGAATCAGCCCCAGCATTTT. Protein product: CASSWTGLNQPQHF. The whole variable domain, filled in from reference TRBV5-1 and TRBJ1-5, reads KAGVTQTPRYLIKTRGQQVTLSCSPISGHRSVSWYQQTPGQGLQFLFEYFSETQRNKGNFPGRFSGRQFSNSRSEMNVSTLELGDSALYLCASSWTGLNQPQHFGDGTRLSIL.

This clonotype was detected a few times. V is TRBV2 and J is TRBJ1-4; D is ambiguous. The V end lost 3 bases, the J end lost 3 bases, and 8 bases lay between the germline ends. The CDR3 is made up of 14 amino acids. Germline assignment: CDR1 SNHLY and CDR2 FYNNEI. CDR3 in DNA: TGTGCCAGCAGTGACCGGAAGGCTAATGAAAAACTGTTTTTT. Translated, it gives CASSDRKANEKLFF.

The chain recombines TRBV4-1 with TRBJ2-1, with TRBD2 matching 8 bases. CDR3 length: 16 amino acids. Germline trimming cut 1 base from V and 0 bases from J; bases unmatched to any gene: 2. Germline-derived CDR1 and CDR2 are MGHRA and YSYEKL. CDR3 protein: CASSQGLAGSYNEQFF. Here the CDR3 DNA reads TGCGCCAGCAGCCAAGGGCTAGCGGGCTCCTACAATGAGCAGTTCTTC.

Here the CDR3 reads CASSPPGLEASEEQYF. CDR3 bases: TGTGCCAGCTCACCACCGGGACTAGAAGCTTCTGAGGAGCAGTACTTC. The V and J genes are TRBV18 and TRBJ2-7, with TRBD2 identical over 8 bases. Germline V lookup: CDR1 KGHSH, CDR2 LQKENI. The V and J ends lost 0 bases and 7 bases, in that order; junction bases with no gene match: 11. The CDR3 spans 16 residues.

In its sample, this clonotype was seen a few times. This chain connects TRBV7-9 to TRBJ1-2; D uncertain. This CDR3 has 13 amino acids. Trimming removed 7 bases from V and 4 bases from J, with 13 bases in between. Germline V gene lookup returns CDR1 SEHNR and CDR2 FQNEAQ (reference sequence). The CDR3 loop is CASTSGESYGYTF. The CDR3 nucleotides are TGTGCCAGCACTTCCGGAGAGAGCTATGGCTACACCTTC. The full variable domain, in which reference TRBV7-9 and TRBJ1-2 provide the parts outside the CDR3, is DTGVSQNPRHKITKRGQNVTFRCDPISEHNRLYWYRQTLGQGPEFLTYFQNEAQLEKSRLLSDRFSAERPKGSFSTLEIQRTEQGDSAMYLCASTSGESYGYTFGSGTRLTVV.

The chain combines TRBV12-3 or TRBV12-4 with TRBJ1-5; D remains ambiguous. There are 13 residues in the CDR3. Trimming pared 6 bases from V and 7 bases from J, leaving 13 bases between. In DNA, the CDR3 is TGTGCCAGCAGCTTGGACTTTCGACAGCCCCAGCATTTT. Protein product: CASSLDFRQPQHF.

This clonotype was found many times. The chain is built from TRBV27 and TRBJ2-1; 9 nucleotides line up with TRBD1. The CDR3 is 15 residues long. The germline CDR1 and CDR2 sequences are MNHEY and SMNVEV (reference sequence). Germline trimming cut 6 bases from V and 4 bases from J; bases unmatched to any gene: 7. CDR3 nucleotide sequence: TGTGCCAGCAGCCGAACAGGGGGCGCTTACAATGAGCAGTTCTTC. Translating it yields CASSRTGGAYNEQFF.

The V and J genes are TRBV11-2 and TRBJ1-6; D is unclear. The CDR3 covers 14 residues. Per germline, CDR1 SGHAT and CDR2 FQNNGV. V was shortened by 6 bases and J by 1 base, with 7 bases between the two germline ends. The CDR3, as DNA: TGTGCCAGCAGTGGTAGTTCCTATAATTCACCCCTCCACTTT. Amino acid sequence: CASSGSSYNSPLHF.

Regarding this clonotype: A much larger clone differs by one base, so this may be a read error. This chain joins TRBV7-9 and TRBJ2-7, with TRBD2 identical over 7 bases. J lost 0 bases, V lost 5 bases, and 7 bases had no gene match. Germline lookup yields CDR1 SEHNR and CDR2 FQNEAQ (reference sequence). CDR3 length equals 15 residues. In DNA, the CDR3 is TGTGCCAGCAGCAGGGAACCGGGGGGCTCCTACGAGCAGTACTTC. Encoded protein: CASSREPGGSYEQYF.

There are a few counts of this clonotype. The rearrangement uses TRBV20-1 and TRBJ1-5; 10 nucleotides agree with TRBD1. V lost 0 bases, J lost 4 bases, and 3 bases stayed unmatched. CDR3 size: 15 residues. Germline V gene data show CDR1 as DFQATT and CDR2 as SNEGSKA (reference sequence). CDR3 in DNA: TGCAGTGCTAGAGATTTGGGACAGGGGAATCAGCCCCAGCATTTT. Its translation is CSARDLGQGNQPQHF.